A single sample gave rise to the 32 T cell receptor beta chains below, sequenced in a study of control samples from healthy donors and cancer patients (TCRdb year 2020). Libraries were constructed by the immunoSEQ multiplex PCR assay. TCRdb stores this immuneACCESS table with in-frame sequences only. Part of the clones is absent; in the studies checked, under half of the shortfall reflects unresolved V genes, and no reason is known for the rest. The sample profile shows 130,000 or so clones; about 93% of them were found once. Together, the top ten hold 2% to 3% of the sample. Sequenced material: blood. These receptor sequences come from a man aged 35 to 55 in good health.

V is TRBV9 and J is TRBJ2-4; D gene uncertain. Trimming pared 1 base from V and 5 bases from J, leaving 13 bases between. Germline CDR1 reads SGDLS; CDR2 reads YYNGEE. This CDR3 contains 15 residues. CDR3 region: CASSVLPKRENIQYF. CDR3 bases: TGTGCCAGCAGCGTATTACCGAAACGAGAAAACATTCAGTACTTC.

The chain couples TRBV18 to TRBJ2-5; D is ambiguous. The CDR3 runs to 13 residues. Trimming shortened V by 2 bases and J by 2 bases, and 6 bases separated the two germline ends. Germline values: CDR1 KGHSH, CDR2 LQKENI. The CDR3 DNA is TGTGCCAGCTCACCATGGGATCAAGAGACCCAGTACTTC. This codes for CASSPWDQETQYF.

The chain links TRBV28 to TRBJ1-1; no firm D call. The CDR3 has 15 residues. Germline lookup yields CDR1 MDHEN and CDR2 SYDVKM. The ends were cut back, 3 bases at V and 1 base at J, with 12 bases in the middle. This CDR3 reads CASSFFSNPNTEAFF. For the CDR3, the DNA is TGTGCCAGCAGTTTCTTCTCGAACCCGAACACTGAAGCTTTCTTT. Drawing the rest from reference TRBV28 and TRBJ1-1, the complete variable domain is DVKVTQSSRYLVKRTGEKVFLECVQDMDHENMFWYRQDPGLGLRLIYFSYDVKMKEKGDIPEGYSVSREKKERFSLILESASTNQTSMYLCASSFFSNPNTEAFFGQGTRLTVV.

This chain links TRBV7-6 with TRBJ1-5; no reliable D call. Trimming removed 5 bases at V and 1 base at J, with 15 bases between. The CDR3 covers 16 residues. Germline lookup yields CDR1 SGHVS and CDR2 FNYEAQ. In nucleotides, the CDR3 is TGTGCCAGCAGCCTAACACCCCTGGGGAGCAATCAGCCCCAGCATTTT. Translation gives CASSLTPLGSNQPQHF.

The genes are TRBV18 and TRBJ2-7; D may correspond to TRBD1 or TRBD2 (5 bases each). CDR3 length: 14 residues. Germline lookup yields CDR1 KGHSH and CDR2 LQKENI. Trimming cost V 3 bases and J 7 bases, with 16 bases left between them. CDR3 protein: CASSPLRDLREQYF. The CDR3 nucleotides read TGTGCCAGCTCACCGCTCCGGGACCTCCGGGAGCAGTACTTC.

V gene TRBV30 combines with J gene TRBJ1-6, with D perhaps matching TRBD1 (5 bases). Deletions cut 2 bases from V and 10 bases from J, with 18 bases between. CDR1 and CDR2 from the germline V gene are GTSNPN and SVGIG (reference sequence). The CDR3 extends over 15 amino acids. The CDR3 DNA reads TGTGCCTGGAGTACTAAGGGGTCCGTCGCGTCACCCCTCCACTTT. Protein product: CAWSTKGSVASPLHF.

The rearrangement links TRBV1 to TRBJ2-1; the table's TRBD2 call for D was not verified on the DNA. TRBV1 is reported as a pseudogene. The CDR3 extends over 14 amino acids. The CDR3 spells CTSTGLAGLGEQFF. CDR3 DNA: TGCACCAGCACCGGACTAGCGGGGTTGGGTGAGCAGTTCTTC.

This chain uses TRBV30 with TRBJ2-6; 7 bases map to TRBD1. Trimming removed 5 bases from V and 5 bases from J; junction bases left unmatched: 15. From germline, CDR1 is GTSNPN and CDR2 SVGIG (reference sequence). CDR3 size: 17 residues. CDR3 DNA: TGTGCCTGGCCAGGACGAAGGGGGCCCAAGAGGGCCAACGTCCTGACTTTC. This gives the protein CAWPGRRGPKRANVLTF.

The chain employs TRBV4-1 and TRBJ2-1, with 7 nucleotides matching TRBD2. J gave up 2 bases and V 0 bases, and 7 bases lay outside the gene matches. Germline-derived CDR1 and CDR2 are MGHRA and YSYEKL. This CDR3 comprises 17 residues. The CDR3 protein is CASSQESPGGTYNEQFF. The CDR3 nucleotides are TGCGCCAGCAGCCAAGAATCGCCGGGGGGAACCTACAATGAGCAGTTCTTC.

The rearrangement joins TRBV3-1 (or the pseudogene TRBV3-2) to TRBJ2-1; D possibly corresponds to TRBD2 (5 bases). This CDR3 region has 12 residues. The V and J ends lost 0 bases and 13 bases respectively, with 10 bases between them. The germline V gene encodes CDR1 LGHDT and CDR2 YNNKEL (reference sequence). The CDR3 bases are TGTGCCAGCAGCCAAGACACTAGAATACAGTTCTTC. It encodes CASSQDTRIQFF.

The rearrangement links TRBV24-1 to TRBJ2-3; maybe TRBD2 (6 bases). V dropped 3 bases and J dropped 3 bases, with 15 bases sitting between them. The CDR3 extends over 16 amino acids. Germline V lookup: CDR1 KGHDR, CDR2 SFDVKD. CDR3 in DNA: TGTGCCACCAGTGATGTGGAGGGGCCCGGGACAGATACGCAGTATTTT. Its translation: CATSDVEGPGTDTQYF.

The chain employs TRBV10-3 and TRBJ2-7, with D perhaps assigned TRBD1 or TRBD2 (5 bases each). The CDR3 length is 11 residues. With 10 bases removed from V and 5 bases from J, the gap between germline ends came to 12 bases. CDR1 and CDR2 (germline): ENHRY, SYGVKD. This chain's CDR3 is CATRLGDEQYF. In DNA, the CDR3 is TGTGCCACCAGGTTGGGGGACGAGCAGTACTTC.

The chain links TRBV5-1 to TRBJ2-2; the D is unclear. The CDR3 length is 15 residues. V lost 4 bases to trimming and J lost 5 bases, with 15 bases between them. Germline V lookup: CDR1 SGHRS, CDR2 YFSETQ. Here the CDR3 reads CASSPRMGGTGELFF. The DNA for the CDR3 is TGCGCCAGCAGCCCCCGAATGGGCGGTACCGGGGAGCTGTTTTTT.

This chain uses TRBV6-6 with TRBJ2-7; 8 bases match TRBD1. V was pared by 6 bases and J by 6 bases, with 7 bases of the junction left unmatched. The germline V gene has CDR1 MNHNY and CDR2 SVGAGI (reference sequence). This CDR3 has 13 residues. In DNA form, the CDR3 reads TGTGCCAGCAGCAAGGACAGGGTGAGCGAGCAGTACTTC. This gives the protein CASSKDRVSEQYF.

The CDR3 DNA sequence: TGTGCCAGAGGGACAGGGTCGAGCAATCAGCCCCAGCATTTT. Amino acid sequence: CARGTGSSNQPQHF. This chain connects TRBV2 to TRBJ1-5; TRBD1 matches at 9 bases. Germline V gives CDR1 SNHLY, CDR2 FYNNEI. Trimming removed 9 bases from V and 1 base from J; junction bases left unmatched: 4. The CDR3 is made up of 14 amino acids. Drawing the rest from reference TRBV2 and TRBJ1-5, the complete variable domain is EPEVTQTPSHQVTQMGQEVILRCVPISNHLYFYWYRQILGQKVEFLVSFYNNEISEKSEIFDDQFSVERPDGSNFTLKIRSTKLEDSAMYFCARGTGSSNQPQHFGDGTRLSIL.

The gene calls are TRBV5-1 and TRBJ1-2; possibly TRBD1 for D (6 bases). The V and J ends lost 2 bases and 8 bases respectively, with 16 bases between them. The CDR3 has 14 amino acids. Germline V gene lookup returns CDR1 SGHRS and CDR2 YFSETQ. CDR3 in amino acids: CASSLEWGLGGYTF. CDR3 sequence (DNA): TGCGCCAGCAGCTTAGAATGGGGGCTGGGAGGCTACACCTTC.

This clone came up once. The chain combines TRBV29-1 with TRBJ2-2; 8 nucleotides line up with TRBD2. V was clipped by 5 bases and J by 7 bases; unmatched bases: 9. The germline CDR1 and CDR2 sequences are SQVTM and ANQGSEA. This CDR3 is built from 14 residues. The CDR3 DNA reads TGCAGCGTTCGGATAGCGGGGAACTTCGGGGAGCTGTTTTTT. It translates to CSVRIAGNFGELFF.

The chain recombines TRBV10-2 with TRBJ1-6; D unclear. This CDR3 is built from 17 residues. Germline lookup yields CDR1 WSHSY and CDR2 SAAADI. V was shortened by 0 bases and J by 0 bases, with 9 bases between the two germline ends. The CDR3 DNA is TGCGCCAGCAGTGAGTCCGGTTTAAGCTCCTATAATTCACCCCTCCACTTT. Amino acids: CASSESGLSSYNSPLHF.

This chain uses TRBV27 with TRBJ2-5; 8 bases line up with TRBD2. The trim removed 6 bases at V and 4 bases at J, leaving 7 bases unmatched. This CDR3 contains 14 residues. Germline V gene sequence: CDR1 MNHEY, CDR2 SMNVEV (reference sequence). The CDR3, as DNA: TGTGCCAGCAGCTCGGGGGGGACGGGAGAGACCCAGTACTTC. Translating it yields CASSSGGTGETQYF.

The J gene is TRBJ2-3, the V gene TRBV10-3; D is unresolved. Trimming removed 6 bases at V and 1 base at J, with 14 bases between. CDR1 is ENHRY, CDR2 SYGVKD, per germline. The CDR3 contains 15 residues. Here the CDR3 DNA reads TGTGCCATCAGGACGGATCGCACGGGCACAGATACGCAGTATTTT. This codes for CAIRTDRTGTDTQYF.

Only one count was recorded for this clone. The chain has TRBV6-5 and TRBJ2-7; no definite D call. Germline V gives CDR1 MNHEY, CDR2 SVGAGI. Deletions cut 8 bases from V and 3 bases from J, with 14 bases between. The CDR3 has 13 residues. The CDR3 DNA is TGTGCCAGCGCTAAGGACGGGCACTACGAGCAGTACTTC. Translation gives CASAKDGHYEQYF.

The V gene is TRBV5-1, the J gene TRBJ1-1; TRBD1 matches at 10 bases. This CDR3 spans 15 amino acids. Germline loops: CDR1 SGHRS, CDR2 YFSETQ. V trimming: 0 bases; J trimming: 5 bases; junction bases outside the gene matches: 4. CDR3 protein: CASSLATGGGTEAFF. The CDR3 nucleotides read TGCGCCAGCAGCTTGGCGACAGGGGGCGGAACTGAAGCTTTCTTT.

This clone was detected only once. DNA of the CDR3: TGTGCCAGCAGCTTAAACCAGCCATTATATGGCTACACCTTC. Its translation is CASSLNQPLYGYTF. This chain links TRBV5-6 with TRBJ1-2; D gene uncertain. Germline V gives CDR1 SGHDT, CDR2 YYEEEE. V lost 2 bases and J 5 bases, leaving 13 bases between the germline ends. The CDR3 runs to 14 residues.

The DNA for the CDR3 is TGTGCCACCAGTGAAACAGGGGGGGCCAAAAGTATCCATGAGCAGTTCTTC. Protein sequence: CATSETGGAKSIHEQFF. The genes are TRBV24-1 and TRBJ2-1; a weak D match, TRBD1 (8 bases). CDR3 length equals 17 residues. Germline V CDR1 and CDR2: KGHDR, SFDVKD. The ends were cut back, 4 bases at V and 8 bases at J, with 23 bases in the middle.

This chain links TRBV5-4 with TRBJ2-5, with TRBD2 identical over 7 bases. The CDR3 has 14 residues. CDR1 and CDR2 from the germline V gene are SGHNT and YYREEE (reference sequence). V was clipped by 3 bases and J by 1 base; unmatched bases: 3. The CDR3 DNA reads as TGTGCCAGCAGCTCGGGACTAACCCAAGAGACCCAGTACTTC. Translated: CASSSGLTQETQYF.

The rearrangement uses TRBV5-4 and TRBJ1-3; D perhaps matches TRBD1 (5 bases). V lost 1 base and J 7 bases, leaving 15 bases between the germline ends. Germline V gives CDR1 SGHNT, CDR2 YYREEE (reference sequence). There are 15 residues in the CDR3. The CDR3 is CASSLRGGGSNTIYF. CDR3 nucleotide sequence: TGTGCCAGCAGCTTGCGGGGCGGGGGGAGCAACACCATATATTTT. The full variable domain, completed using reference TRBV5-4 and TRBJ1-3, is ETGVTQSPTHLIKTRGQQVTLRCSSQSGHNTVSWYQQALGQGPQFIFQYYREEENGRGNFPPRFSGLQFPNYSSELNVNALELDDSALYLCASSLRGGGSNTIYFGEGSWLTVV.

V gene TRBV5-3 combines with J gene TRBJ1-1, with a weak D call TRBD1 (5 bases). TRBV5-3 is an open reading frame whose function is uncertain. Deletions cut 1 base from V and 1 base from J, with 8 bases between. The CDR3 runs 14 residues. CDR3 nucleotide sequence: TGTGCCAGAAGCTTGTGGGGGGAGAACACTGAAGCTTTCTTT. This encodes CARSLWGENTEAFF.

The V gene is TRBV29-1, the J gene TRBJ2-7, with a possible D match to TRBD2 (7 bases). The CDR3 has 14 residues. Germline CDR1 SQVTM, CDR2 ANQGSEA. Trimming pared 7 bases from V and 5 bases from J, leaving 21 bases between. As DNA, the CDR3 is TGCAGCGCCTTAAGGGGGGGCGTCGACCACGAGCAGTACTTC. Translated, it gives CSALRGGVDHEQYF.

This chain connects TRBV18 to TRBJ2-3; D not resolved. CDR1 is KGHSH and CDR2 is LQKENI in the germline V gene. The CDR3 consists of 15 residues. V gave up 2 bases and J gave up 0 bases, with 9 bases separating them. CDR3 residues: CASSPNPSSTDTQYF. The CDR3 coding sequence is TGTGCCAGCTCACCAAACCCCTCTAGCACAGATACGCAGTATTTT.

This clone occurred once. CDR3 coding DNA: TGTGCCAGCAGCTTGTTAGGAAACACCATATATTTT. It codes for CASSLLGNTIYF. The V and J genes are TRBV2 and TRBJ1-3; D gene unclear. CDR1 is SNHLY and CDR2 is FYNNEI in the germline V gene. This CDR3 has 12 residues. Trimming stripped 6 bases from V and 4 bases from J, with 7 bases between.

The chain uses TRBV5-5 and TRBJ2-7; tentatively, D is TRBD1 or TRBD2 (6 bases each). This CDR3 has 15 residues. From germline, CDR1 is SGHKS and CDR2 YYEKEE (reference sequence). Deletions cut 4 bases from V and 3 bases from J, with 17 bases between. The CDR3 here is CASSGGKGGLYEQYF. Here the CDR3 DNA reads TGTGCCAGCAGCGGGGGTAAAGGGGGACTCTACGAGCAGTACTTC.

V is TRBV5-1 and J is TRBJ2-7; no reliable D call. Germline V gene lookup returns CDR1 SGHRS and CDR2 YFSETQ. There are 13 residues in the CDR3. The V end was cut by 4 bases, the J end by 1 base, with 9 bases between. The CDR3 sequence: CASSPGPSYEQYF. The CDR3 DNA sequence: TGCGCCAGCAGCCCAGGTCCGTCCTACGAGCAGTACTTC.